This T cell receptor beta chain was sequenced during a study of T cell repertoires in cytomegalovirus infection (dated by TCRdb to between 2018 and 2021). Looking at the study overall: Alongside well-studied HLA-B-restricted epitopes, the peptide stimulations were aimed at recently identified HLA-C-restricted CMV epitopes, whose presentation resists viral immunomodulation. The HLA type of each donor mattered for the analysis, because public TCR beta signatures pointed to carriage of CMV infection along with the matching HLA type.

Paper-wide results and their limitations: In both this cohort and an independent cohort of over 350 donors, the cumulative frequency of public TCR beta family members distinguished carriers of CMV infection plus the relevant HLA type. In the ex vivo response, HLA-C-restricted CMV-specific TCR beta clonotypes were dominant, and in two of eight donors the single most frequent clonotype came from this HLA-C-restricted group.

The sample's treatment or condition label, in plain terms: in vitro stimulation with specific CMV peptide epitopes to enrich CMV-specific T cells. From the germline V gene, CDR1 is MNHEY and CDR2 is SVGEGT. Counted from cysteine to phenylalanine, this CDR3 has 17 amino acids. Kept here is only the CDR3 DNA, which spans 51 bases and is read in frame from base 1. V drops 0 bases and J drops 0 bases, leaving 14 bases in between. Sequenced using an Illumina HiSeq 1500. The public reads were reprocessed in TCRdb via fastp at Q25 and MiXCR, keeping in-frame beta chains. Entries that share a CDR3 protein sequence are merged under the most common genes and DNA. In all, the sample holds 150,000 to 200,000 distinct CDR3 sequences, and 20% to 25% of those were seen once. Of the sample, 25% falls within the top ten clones. As for this clonotype: Its antigen remains unidentified. The sample holds no much larger clone one base away, and base qualities are not on file.

This receptor was identified in a human donor in good health (CMV status not recorded). Some clones in this sample may be carry-over from other donors' samples. The chain employs TRBV6-2 or TRBV6-3 and TRBJ1-1; no D segment can be confidently identified. The material sequenced was CD8+ T cells from cultured PBMCs, taken from culture after CMV antigen stimulation. The CDR3 region has the sequence CASSYSSFPAMNTEAFF. The nucleotides read TGTGCCAGCAGTTACTCCTCATTTCCGGCTATGAACACTGAAGCTTTCTTT.